The 14 T cell receptor beta chains presented below share a single source sample, sequenced in a study of technical replicates of blood from several donors. Some clones are missing from TCRdb's copy, which holds only in-frame ones; the method was immunoSEQ multiplex PCR. The top ten hold less than 0.25% of the sample, which has roughly 93,000 clones, around 95% seen once. Sequenced input: T cells isolated from PBMCs. These receptors were obtained from a human donor in good health.

This rearrangement joins TRBV5-6 to TRBJ2-7, with D maybe TRBD2 (5 bases). This CDR3 region has 16 residues. CDR1 and CDR2 from the germline V gene are SGHDT and YYEEEE. Trimming stripped 4 bases from V and 3 bases from J, with 20 bases between. CDR3 amino acids: CASSRVGDINIYEQYF. CDR3 in DNA: TGTGCCAGCAGCCGAGTCGGGGATATTAACATCTACGAGCAGTACTTC.

The rearrangement joins TRBV28 to TRBJ2-1; 10 nucleotides match TRBD2. There are 16 residues in the CDR3. Germline V gene sequence: CDR1 MDHEN, CDR2 SYDVKM. The V and J ends lost 5 bases and 5 bases, in that order; junction bases with no gene match: 9. The CDR3 loop reads CASSPPGTSVNNEQFF. The CDR3 bases are TGTGCCAGCAGTCCACCCGGGACTAGCGTTAACAATGAGCAGTTCTTC.

The chain couples TRBV18 to TRBJ2-5; no reliable D call. CDR1 is KGHSH and CDR2 is LQKENI in the germline V gene. The ends were cut back, 0 bases at V and 5 bases at J, with 7 bases in the middle. The CDR3 runs to 13 residues. Here the CDR3 reads CASSPPFFETQYF. In nucleotides, the CDR3 is TGTGCCAGCTCACCACCGTTCTTTGAGACCCAGTACTTC. Full variable domain (rest looked up from reference TRBV18 and TRBJ2-5): NAGVMQNPRHLVRRRGQEARLRCSPMKGHSHVYWYRQLPEEGLKFMVYLQKENIIDESGMPKERFSAEFPKEGPSILRIQQVVRGDSAAYFCASSPPFFETQYFGPGTRLLVL.

This clone was detected only once. The V and J genes are TRBV28 and TRBJ2-7; D is uncertain. The CDR3 is made up of 13 amino acids. Germline loops: CDR1 MDHEN, CDR2 SYDVKM. V lost 6 bases and J 0 bases, leaving 9 bases between the germline ends. CDR3 in amino acids: CASRATRSYEQYF. The DNA of the CDR3 is TGTGCCAGCAGGGCGACTCGCTCCTACGAGCAGTACTTC.

The CDR3 loop is CASSEGLAGGSRHEQYF. CDR3 nucleotides: TGTGCCAGCAGCGAGGGACTAGCGGGAGGGTCTCGCCACGAGCAGTACTTC. This chain joins TRBV9 and TRBJ2-7, with 16 nucleotides matching TRBD2. CDR1 SGDLS and CDR2 YYNGEE come from the germline V gene. The V segment lost 3 bases and the J segment 5 bases; nucleotides outside the gene matches: 8. The CDR3 contains 17 residues.

The chain's CDR3 is CASSYSLGTSGTYEQYF. The CDR3 coding sequence is TGTGCCAGCAGTTACTCACTCGGGACTAGCGGGACCTACGAGCAGTACTTC. The V and J genes are TRBV27 and TRBJ2-7; TRBD2 matches at 13 bases. The ends lost 4 bases at V and 2 bases at J; junction bases unmatched: 8. Germline assignment: CDR1 MNHEY and CDR2 SMNVEV (reference sequence). The CDR3 has 17 residues.

CDR3 bases: TGTGCCAGCAGTTGGGGAGACACGGCAAACACTGAAGCTTTCTTT. Its translation: CASSWGDTANTEAFF. The rearrangement links TRBV6-5 to TRBJ1-1; D remains unclear. Germline V gives CDR1 MNHEY, CDR2 SVGAGI. The CDR3 extends over 15 amino acids. Trimming took off 4 bases at V and 2 bases at J, with 14 bases between the two ends.

This clone showed up just once. This sample also contains other DNA sequences that code for the same CDR3. The V call is TRBV20-1, the J call TRBJ2-1, with D maybe TRBD2 (5 bases). Germline V lookup: CDR1 DFQATT, CDR2 SNEGSKA (reference sequence). The CDR3 is 11 residues long. V was cut by 0 bases and J by 12 bases, with 9 bases left in between. The CDR3 loop reads CSARDGRGQFF. CDR3 in DNA: TGCAGTGCTAGAGATGGACGGGGGCAGTTCTTC.

The chain has TRBV5-6 and TRBJ2-5; 8 positions agree with TRBD1. Germline CDR1 SGHDT, CDR2 YYEEEE. V gave up 3 bases and J gave up 2 bases; unmatched junction bases: 15. This CDR3 is built from 18 residues. The CDR3 is CASSSETGVGGRQETQYF. In DNA form, the CDR3 reads TGTGCCAGCAGCTCCGAGACAGGGGTCGGAGGCCGACAAGAGACCCAGTACTTC. Based on the CDR3 plus reference TRBV5-6 and TRBJ2-5, the full variable domain is DAGVTQSPTHLIKTRGQQVTLRCSPKSGHDTVSWYQQALGQGPQFIFQYYEEEERQRGNFPDRFSGHQFPNYSSELNVNALLLGDSALYLCASSSETGVGGRQETQYFGPGTRLLVL.

The chain is built from TRBV19 and TRBJ2-3; 7 nucleotides line up with TRBD2. The CDR3 is 16 residues long. J gave up 3 bases and V 4 bases, and 10 bases lay outside the gene matches. Germline loops: CDR1 LNHDA, CDR2 SQIVND (reference sequence). CDR3 in amino acids: CASSKIGGGPTDTQYF. CDR3 in DNA: TGTGCCAGTAGTAAAATTGGGGGAGGGCCAACAGATACGCAGTATTTT. Full variable domain (outside the CDR3, taken from reference TRBV19 and TRBJ2-3): DGGITQSPKYLFRKEGQNVTLSCEQNLNHDAMYWYRQDPGQGLRLIYYSQIVNDFQKGDIAEGYSVSREKKESFPLTVTSAQKNPTAFYLCASSKIGGGPTDTQYFGPGTRLTVL.

The chain joins TRBV30 to TRBJ1-2, with a tentative D call TRBD1 (5 bases). V shed 0 bases and J shed 8 bases, with 16 bases lying between them. CDR1 and CDR2 from the germline V gene are GTSNPN and SVGIG (reference sequence). The CDR3 contains 14 residues. CDR3 nucleotide sequence: TGTGCCTGGAGTGTACGCTTGGGAGGGGACGGCTACACCTTC. Translated, it gives CAWSVRLGGDGYTF.

This chain uses TRBV19 with TRBJ1-3, with D unresolved. V was cut by 4 bases and J by 0 bases, with 10 bases left in between. Germline loops: CDR1 LNHDA, CDR2 SQIVND (reference sequence). The CDR3 extends over 15 amino acids. DNA of the CDR3: TGTGCCAGTAGTAAGAGGTCCGGCTCTGGAAACACCATATATTTT. Amino acid sequence: CASSKRSGSGNTIYF.

This chain links TRBV28 with TRBJ2-2; 10 nucleotides line up with TRBD2. Germline V lookup: CDR1 MDHEN, CDR2 SYDVKM. V was pared by 6 bases and J by 4 bases, with 5 bases of the junction left unmatched. This CDR3 spans 15 amino acids. This chain's CDR3 is CASRPSGSFTGELFF. CDR3 coding DNA: TGTGCCAGCAGACCTAGCGGGAGCTTCACCGGGGAGCTGTTTTTT.

This chain links TRBV25-1 with TRBJ1-1; possible D gene TRBD1, 5 bases. The CDR3 length is 14 residues. Germline CDR1 MGHDK, CDR2 SYGVNS. The V end was cut by 4 bases, the J end by 1 base, with 10 bases between. The CDR3 loop reads CASSATQGNTEAFF. The CDR3 DNA reads TGTGCCAGCAGTGCTACGCAGGGGAACACTGAAGCTTTCTTT.